This passage covers 23 T cell receptor beta chains from one sample sequenced in a study of control samples from healthy donors and cancer patients. The assay was immunoSEQ multiplex PCR, and TCRdb's table has in-frame clones only and misses some. The sample includes 390,000 or so clones, about 93% seen only once; the top ten take around 6.4%. The material sequenced was PBMCs. The receptors here all came from a man aged 35 to 55 with head and neck cancer.

V and J are TRBV15 and TRBJ1-4, with a weak D call TRBD1 (5 bases). The CDR3 extends over 14 amino acids. Germline V gene lookup returns CDR1 LNHNV and CDR2 YYDKDF (reference sequence). The V gene lost 6 bases and the J gene lost 4 bases, with 12 bases spanning the gap. The CDR3 DNA reads as TGTGCCACCAGGGGGGAAGGGTATAATGAAAAACTGTTTTTT. Protein sequence: CATRGEGYNEKLFF.

This chain connects TRBV7-8 to TRBJ2-4; D possibly corresponds to TRBD2 (6 bases). The CDR3 runs to 12 residues. V gave up 3 bases and J gave up 16 bases, with 16 bases separating them. Germline CDR1 reads SGHVS; CDR2 reads FQNEAQ. CDR3 DNA: TGTGCCAGCAGCTTTCCGGAGGGTAGGAATTACTTC. The encoded protein is CASSFPEGRNYF.

The chain is built from TRBV18 and TRBJ2-1, with TRBD2 identical over 10 bases. V lost 6 bases and J lost 1; bases outside the gene matches: 9. This CDR3 is 17 amino acids long. The V gene's germline CDR1 is KGHSH and CDR2 LQKENI. CDR3 nucleotide sequence: TGTGCCAGCTCGACCCCGAGCGGGAGGGCTTCCTACAATGAGCAGTTCTTC. This translates into CASSTPSGRASYNEQFF.

This CDR3 reads CASSHVGTVEAFF. The CDR3 DNA reads TGCGCCAGCAGCCACGTAGGGACAGTTGAAGCTTTCTTT. The chain links TRBV4-3 to TRBJ1-1, with TRBD1 identical over 7 bases. The germline V gene encodes CDR1 LGHNA and CDR2 YSLEER. This CDR3 is built from 13 residues. With 3 bases clipped from V and 7 bases from J, the junction kept 5 bases outside the gene matches.

The rearrangement joins TRBV28 to TRBJ2-1; 11 bases agree with TRBD2. Germline V gene data show CDR1 as MDHEN and CDR2 as SYDVKM. The CDR3 spans 15 residues. J lost 4 bases, V lost 10 bases, and 9 bases had no gene match. CDR3: CATTSGGSKYNEQFF. The CDR3 nucleotides read TGTGCCACTACTAGCGGGGGATCCAAGTACAATGAGCAGTTCTTC.

This rearrangement joins TRBV7-8 to TRBJ1-6; weak D call: TRBD1 (6 bases). Germline V lookup: CDR1 SGHVS, CDR2 FQNEAQ. Trimming pared 7 bases from V and 0 bases from J, leaving 10 bases between. CDR3 length equals 15 residues. CDR3 DNA sequence: TGTGCCAGCACTGGGGGCCTCTCCTATAATTCACCCCTCCACTTT. This encodes CASTGGLSYNSPLHF.

The chain has TRBV30 and TRBJ2-7; 11 bases line up with TRBD2. The germline gives CDR1 GTSNPN, CDR2 SVGIG (reference sequence). V lost 0 bases to trimming and J lost 4 bases; unmatched junction nucleotides: 11. This CDR3 contains 17 residues. The CDR3 DNA reads as TGTGCCTGGAGTGTACTACTAGCGGGAGACCCACGTTACGAGCAGTACTTC. This codes for CAWSVLLAGDPRYEQYF.

Only a few counts were recorded for this clone. The chain carries TRBV7-2 and TRBJ2-4; unclear D gene. This CDR3 has 15 amino acids. The germline V gene has CDR1 SGHTA and CDR2 FQGNSA. With 5 bases removed from V and 0 bases from J, the gap between germline ends came to 11 bases. The CDR3 sequence is CASSQDPIAKNIQYF. The CDR3 DNA follows: TGTGCCAGCAGCCAAGACCCAATAGCCAAAAACATTCAGTACTTC.

The chain is built from TRBV27 and TRBJ2-7, with D possibly TRBD2 on 6 matching bases. CDR1 and CDR2 (germline): MNHEY, SMNVEV (reference sequence). The germline V and J ends were trimmed by 5 bases and 6 bases, with 26 bases remaining between them. The CDR3 covers 17 residues. The chain's CDR3 is CASSISSRGYVEVEQYF. The DNA of the CDR3 is TGTGCCAGCAGTATTTCAAGCCGGGGGTACGTGGAAGTCGAGCAGTACTTC.

The chain has TRBV4-1 and TRBJ1-5, with D tentatively TRBD1 (5 bases). In germline, CDR1 is MGHRA, CDR2 YSYEKL. This CDR3 has 15 residues. Trimming stripped 4 bases from V and 9 bases from J, with 19 bases between. The CDR3 coding sequence is TGCGCCAGCAGCCCAGAAACCACGGGGGGATGGCCCCAGCATTTT. Translating it yields CASSPETTGGWPQHF.

The chain couples TRBV29-1 to TRBJ1-4; 9 bases map to TRBD1. The CDR3 has 13 residues. V lost 5 bases, J lost 8 bases, and 6 bases stayed unmatched. Looked up from germline, CDR1 is SQVTM and CDR2 is ANQGSEA. The CDR3 coding sequence is TGCAGCGTTACCGGGACAGGGAAGGAAAAACTGTTTTTT. Protein product: CSVTGTGKEKLFF.

The V and J genes are TRBV15 and TRBJ2-2; 8 nucleotides agree with TRBD2. There are 18 residues in the CDR3. The germline V gene has CDR1 LNHNV and CDR2 YYDKDF (reference sequence). The J segment lost 1 base and the V segment lost 0 bases, leaving 7 bases of the junction unmatched. The CDR3: CATSRDLAGGLNTGELFF. The CDR3 DNA is TGTGCCACCAGCAGAGATCTCGCGGGAGGCCTGAACACCGGGGAGCTGTTTTTT.

The V gene is TRBV7-2, the J gene TRBJ2-3; 8 bases map to TRBD1. The CDR3 runs to 15 residues. Trimming at V came to 3 bases and at J to 5 bases, leaving 7 bases not matched to a gene. CDR1 and CDR2 (germline): SGHTA, FQGNSA. CDR3 in amino acids: CASSFRQGSGDTQYF. In DNA, the CDR3 is TGTGCCAGCAGCTTTAGACAGGGGTCAGGAGATACGCAGTATTTT.

V and J are TRBV5-6 and TRBJ2-7; 8 bases align to TRBD2. Losses at the gene ends were 4 bases for V and 2 bases for J; bases not matched to a gene: 8. Germline V lookup: CDR1 SGHDT, CDR2 YYEEEE. The CDR3 length is 15 residues. The CDR3 nucleotides read TGTGCCAGCAGCCCCCTCGGGGGGGGGCCCTACGAGCAGTACTTC. The encoded protein is CASSPLGGGPYEQYF.

In regard to this clone: The same CDR3 can be traced to other DNA sequences in this sample. The chain has TRBV7-3 and TRBJ2-3; D remains ambiguous. V was cut by 2 bases and J by 1 base, with 4 bases left in between. Germline V gene data show CDR1 as SGHTA and CDR2 as FQGTGA. The CDR3 spans 13 residues. The CDR3 here is CASSLSGTDTQYF. DNA for the CDR3: TGTGCCAGCAGCTTATCCGGCACAGATACGCAGTATTTT.

The rearrangement joins TRBV11-2 to TRBJ1-6, with D possibly matching TRBD1 (5 bases). The CDR3 sequence is 14 residues long. CDR1 and CDR2 (germline): SGHAT, FQNNGV. Between the trimmed V and J ends, which lost 1 base and 14 bases, there was a span of 15 bases. CDR3 amino acids: CASSLGQGLRTLHF. CDR3 DNA: TGTGCCAGCAGCTTAGGGCAGGGACTACGGACCCTCCACTTT.

The V call is TRBV5-8, the J call TRBJ2-1, with D possibly matching TRBD2 (5 bases). The CDR3 has 15 amino acids. V was cut by 0 bases and J by 0 bases, with 7 bases left in between. Germline CDR1 is SGHTS and CDR2 is YDEGEE. The CDR3 nucleotides read TGTGCCAGCAGCTTGGGGGAGAGCTCCTACAATGAGCAGTTCTTC. This codes for CASSLGESSYNEQFF.

This clone appeared many times. This chain joins TRBV29-1 and TRBJ2-7; D perhaps matches TRBD2 (6 bases). V was cut by 7 bases and J by 1 base, with 14 bases left in between. Germline V lookup: CDR1 SQVTM, CDR2 ANQGSEA. CDR3 length: 13 residues. The DNA of the CDR3 is TGCAGCGCCGCCTCTAGCGCTTCCTACGAGCAGTACTTC. Translation gives CSAASSASYEQYF.

In DNA form, the CDR3 reads TGTGCCAGCAGTCGGAAGTCTCCCGGGGAGCTGTTTTTT. Its protein is CASSRKSPGELFF. The chain joins TRBV28 to TRBJ2-2; D remains ambiguous. This CDR3 region has 13 residues. Germline CDR1 reads MDHEN; CDR2 reads SYDVKM. V was shortened by 5 bases and J by 6 bases, with 10 bases between the two germline ends.

The CDR3 is CASSEITALGFQPQHF. As DNA, the CDR3 is TGTGCCAGCTCAGAGATAACAGCGCTAGGCTTTCAGCCCCAGCATTTT. This chain links TRBV18 with TRBJ1-5; unclear D gene. Germline CDR1 KGHSH, CDR2 LQKENI. CDR3 length: 16 amino acids. Trimming took off 5 bases at V and 6 bases at J, with 20 bases between the two ends.

The CDR3 DNA is TGCGCCAGCAGCCAAGGGACTAGCGGGGTCTACGAGCAGTACTTC. Translating it yields CASSQGTSGVYEQYF. This chain joins TRBV4-1 and TRBJ2-7, with 12 nucleotides matching TRBD2. J was trimmed by 3 bases and V by 1 base; bases with no gene match: 1. The CDR3 has 15 amino acids. CDR1 MGHRA and CDR2 YSYEKL come from the germline V gene.

The genes are TRBV18 and TRBJ1-1; D perhaps matches TRBD1 (5 bases). V was clipped by 2 bases and J by 5 bases, with 15 bases between them. Germline CDR1 reads KGHSH; CDR2 reads LQKENI. CDR3 size: 15 residues. The DNA of the CDR3 is TGTGCCAGCTCACCAGGGGTAGGGGCGGGAACTGAAGCTTTCTTT. This sequence encodes CASSPGVGAGTEAFF. Together with reference TRBV18 and TRBJ1-1, the CDR3 gives the full variable domain: NAGVMQNPRHLVRRRGQEARLRCSPMKGHSHVYWYRQLPEEGLKFMVYLQKENIIDESGMPKERFSAEFPKEGPSILRIQQVVRGDSAAYFCASSPGVGAGTEAFFGQGTRLTVV.

The CDR3 DNA reads as TGTGCCAGCTCGTGGAGGGAGGCCTACGAGCAGTACTTC. Translation: CASSWREAYEQYF. J is TRBJ2-7 and V is TRBV27; D perhaps matches TRBD2 (6 bases). The CDR3 length is 13 residues. Germline CDR1 and CDR2: MNHEY and SMNVEV (reference sequence). The V gene lost 8 bases and the J gene lost 2 bases, with 13 bases spanning the gap.